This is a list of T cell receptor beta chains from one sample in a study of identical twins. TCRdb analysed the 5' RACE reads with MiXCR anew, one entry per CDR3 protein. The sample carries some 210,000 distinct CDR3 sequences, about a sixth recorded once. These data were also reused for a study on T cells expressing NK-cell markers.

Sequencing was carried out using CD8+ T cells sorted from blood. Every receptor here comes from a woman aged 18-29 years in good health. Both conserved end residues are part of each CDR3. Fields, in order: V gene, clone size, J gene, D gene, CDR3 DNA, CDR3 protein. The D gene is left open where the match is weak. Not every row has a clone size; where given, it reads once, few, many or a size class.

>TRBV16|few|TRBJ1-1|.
TGTGCCAGCAGCCCGGGACGGACGAACACTGAAGCTTTCTTT
CASSPGRTNTEAFF
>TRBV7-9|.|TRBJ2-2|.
TGTGCCAGCAGCTTAGAACGTTCTCCCGGGGAGCTGTTTTTT
CASSLERSPGELFF
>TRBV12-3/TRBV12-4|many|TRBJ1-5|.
TGTGCCAGCAGTTTAGGACACGGAGGGGGCAATCAGCCCCAGCATTTT
CASSLGHGGGNQPQHF
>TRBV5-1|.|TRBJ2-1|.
TGCGCCAGCAGCTTCCTAGAGCGGGTGAGCTCCTACAATGAGCAGTTCTTC
CASSFLERVSSYNEQFF
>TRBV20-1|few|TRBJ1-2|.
TGCAGTGCTAGAGATCCCATGGCAGGGGAAACAGGTGGCTACACCTTC
CSARDPMAGETGGYTF
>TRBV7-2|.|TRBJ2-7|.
TGTGCCAGCAGCTTAGACAGGGCTCTTGACGAGCAGTACTTC
CASSLDRALDEQYF
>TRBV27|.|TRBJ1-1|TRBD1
TGTGCCAGCAGTAAAGGGACAGGGGCGCAGGCTTTCTTT
CASSKGTGAQAFF
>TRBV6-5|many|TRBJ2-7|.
TGTGCCAGCAGTTACTCCGGGACCTACGAGCAGTACTTC
CASSYSGTYEQYF
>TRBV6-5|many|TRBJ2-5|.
TGTGCCAGCAGTTACCGTGGACAGCAAGAGACCCAGTACTTC
CASSYRGQQETQYF
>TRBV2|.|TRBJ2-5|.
TGTGCCAGCAGTGATGGTCTCGTCCAGTACTTC
CASSDGLVQYF
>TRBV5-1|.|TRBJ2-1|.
TGCGCCAGCAGCTTGGACAGGGTAGGGTTGGGCTACAATGAGCAGTTCTTC
CASSLDRVGLGYNEQFF
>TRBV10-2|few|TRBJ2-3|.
TGCGCCAGCAGTGAGCCCCCCGAGGAGACGCAGTATTTT
CASSEPPEETQYF
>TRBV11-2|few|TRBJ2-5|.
TGTGCCAGCAGCTTGTGGGGGGGGGCACAAGAGACCCAGTACTTC
CASSLWGGAQETQYF
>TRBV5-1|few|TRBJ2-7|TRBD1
TGCGCCAGCAGCTCCGAGGGGACAGTCGGCTACGAGCAGTACTTC
CASSSEGTVGYEQYF
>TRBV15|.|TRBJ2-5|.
TGTGCCACCAGCAGAGGGTTCCAGGAGACCCAGTACTTC
CATSRGFQETQYF
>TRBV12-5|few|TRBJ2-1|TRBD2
TGTGCTAGTGGTTCGGGGGGGCGGAATGAGCAGTTCTTC
CASGSGGRNEQFF
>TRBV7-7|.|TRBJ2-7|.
TGTGCCAGCAGCCCCGGGAGTACCTACGAGCAGTACTTC
CASSPGSTYEQYF
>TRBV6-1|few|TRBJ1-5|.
TGTGCCAGCAGCGGGACACTCTATAGCAATCAGCCCCAGCATTTT
CASSGTLYSNQPQHF
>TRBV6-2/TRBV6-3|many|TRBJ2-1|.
TGTGCCAGCGGTCGGTGGAGCTCCTACAATGAGCAGTTCTTC
CASGRWSSYNEQFF
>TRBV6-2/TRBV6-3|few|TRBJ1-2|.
TGTGCCAGCAGTTATGGAACGGTCCACTATGGCTACACCTTC
CASSYGTVHYGYTF
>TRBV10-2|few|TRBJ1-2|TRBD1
TGCGCCAGCAGTCCGGACAGGGGTCATGGCTACACCTTC
CASSPDRGHGYTF
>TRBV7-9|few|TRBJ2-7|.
TGTGCCAGCAGCCCCTCCTCATACTACGAGCAGTACTTC
CASSPSSYYEQYF
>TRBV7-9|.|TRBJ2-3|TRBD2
TGTGCCAGCAGCTCCGCGGCGGGAGGGCCGGTCACAGATACGCAGTATTTT
CASSSAAGGPVTDTQYF
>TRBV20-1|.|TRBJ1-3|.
TGCAGTGCTAGAAGGGGCGAGGGAATGAGAAACACCATATATTTT
CSARRGEGMRNTIYF
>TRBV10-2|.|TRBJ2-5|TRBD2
TGCGCCAGCGGTAGCGGGACTGGGGAGACCCAGTACTTC
CASGSGTGETQYF
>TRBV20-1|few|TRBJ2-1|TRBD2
TGCAGTGCTAGGGTAGCGGGAGAGGTGGATGAGCAGTTCTTC
CSARVAGEVDEQFF
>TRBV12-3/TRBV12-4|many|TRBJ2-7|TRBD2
TGTGCCAGCAGTTTGACTAGCGGGAGGAGGTCCTACGAGCAGTACTTC
CASSLTSGRRSYEQYF
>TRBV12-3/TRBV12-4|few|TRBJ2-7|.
TGTGCCAGCAGTCCTTCGGACGAGCAGTACTTC
CASSPSDEQYF
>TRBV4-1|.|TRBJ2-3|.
TGCGCCAGCAGCCACCCAGGCGAGACGCAGTATTTT
CASSHPGETQYF
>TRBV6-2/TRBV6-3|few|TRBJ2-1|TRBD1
TGTGCCAGCAGTTACGTCCGGGACAGGGTAGACGATGAGCAGTTCTTC
CASSYVRDRVDDEQFF
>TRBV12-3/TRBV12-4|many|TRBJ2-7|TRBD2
TGTGCCAGCAGTGAGGGACTAGCGGGAGACGAGCAGTACTTC
CASSEGLAGDEQYF
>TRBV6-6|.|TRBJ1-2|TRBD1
TGTGCCATCATAGGGACAGGGAGTGGCTACACCTTC
CAIIGTGSGYTF
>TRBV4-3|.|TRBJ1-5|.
TGCGCCAGCAGCCAAGACAGACACCACAATCAGCCCCAGCATTTT
CASSQDRHHNQPQHF
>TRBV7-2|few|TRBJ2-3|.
TGTGCCAGCAGCTTAATAAACACGGATACGCAGTATTTT
CASSLINTDTQYF
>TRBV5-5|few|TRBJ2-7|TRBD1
TGTGCCAGCAGCTTGACAGGGGCATCCTCCTACGAGCAGTACTTC
CASSLTGASSYEQYF
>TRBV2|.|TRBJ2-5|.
TGTGCCAGCAGTGTTCGAGAGACCCAGTACTTC
CASSVRETQYF
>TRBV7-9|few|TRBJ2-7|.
TGTGCCAGCAGCTGGGGAGATTACGAGCAGTACTTC
CASSWGDYEQYF
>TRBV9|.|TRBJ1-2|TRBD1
TGTGCCAGCAGCGGAGAGGACAGGGAAGGGTACTATGGCTACACCTTC
CASSGEDREGYYGYTF
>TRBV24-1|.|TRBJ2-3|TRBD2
TGTGCCACCAGTGATTGGAGCGGGGGAAGCACAGATACGCAGTATTTT
CATSDWSGGSTDTQYF
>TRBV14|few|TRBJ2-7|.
TGTGCCAGCAGCCAGCCCAATACCTACGAGCAGTACTTC
CASSQPNTYEQYF
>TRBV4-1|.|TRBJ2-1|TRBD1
TGCGCCAGCAGCCGCACGACAGGGGGCAATGAGCAGTTCTTC
CASSRTTGGNEQFF
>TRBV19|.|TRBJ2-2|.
TGTGCCAGTAGTATATCCCCAGCGTCGCTCACCGGGGAGCTGTTTTTT
CASSISPASLTGELFF
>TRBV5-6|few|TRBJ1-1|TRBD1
TGTGCCAGCAGCTCAGGGGGCTTACCTTTCTTT
CASSSGGLPFF